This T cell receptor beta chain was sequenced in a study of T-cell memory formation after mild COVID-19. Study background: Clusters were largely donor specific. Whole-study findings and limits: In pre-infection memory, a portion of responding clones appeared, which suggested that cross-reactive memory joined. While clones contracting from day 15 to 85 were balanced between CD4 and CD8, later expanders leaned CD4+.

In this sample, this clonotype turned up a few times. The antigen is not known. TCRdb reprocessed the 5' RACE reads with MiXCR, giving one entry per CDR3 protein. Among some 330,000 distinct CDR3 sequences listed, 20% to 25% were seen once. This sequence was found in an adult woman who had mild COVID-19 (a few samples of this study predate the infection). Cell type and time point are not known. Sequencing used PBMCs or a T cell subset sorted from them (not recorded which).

CDR3 DNA sequence: TGTGCCAGCAGCTTAGGAGTGGTCGACACCGGGGAGCTGTTTTTT. Translating it yields CASSLGVVDTGELFF. This rearrangement joins TRBV7-9 to TRBJ2-2; D not certain. The germline CDR1 and CDR2 sequences are SEHNR and FQNEAQ (reference sequence). V was shortened by 1 base and J by 3 bases, with 9 bases between the two germline ends. The CDR3 length is 15 residues.